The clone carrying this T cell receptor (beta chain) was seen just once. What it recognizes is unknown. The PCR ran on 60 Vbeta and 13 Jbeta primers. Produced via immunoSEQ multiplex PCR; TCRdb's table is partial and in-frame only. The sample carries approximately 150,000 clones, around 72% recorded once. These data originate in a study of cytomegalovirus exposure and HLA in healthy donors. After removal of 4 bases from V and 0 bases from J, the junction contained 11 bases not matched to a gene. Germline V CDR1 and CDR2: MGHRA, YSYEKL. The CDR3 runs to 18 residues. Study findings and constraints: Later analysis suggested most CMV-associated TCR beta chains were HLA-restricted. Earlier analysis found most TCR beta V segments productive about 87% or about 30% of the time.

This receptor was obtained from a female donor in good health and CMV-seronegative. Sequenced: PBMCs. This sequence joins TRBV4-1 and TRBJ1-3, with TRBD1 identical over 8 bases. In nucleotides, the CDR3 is TGCGCCAGCAGCCCCCTTAAGACAGGGGTACCCTCTGGAAACACCATATATTTT. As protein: CASSPLKTGVPSGNTIYF.